This entry lists 14 T cell receptor beta chains sequenced from one sample in a study of glioma-infiltrating T cells after dendritic cell vaccination. Data came from immunoSEQ multiplex PCR; TCRdb stores just in-frame clones and leaves some out. The sample shows 35,000 to 40,000 clones, approximately 82% of them seen only once. The material was blood, obtained before dendritic cell vaccination. The source of these receptors is a human donor with glioblastoma.

This chain joins TRBV4-2 and TRBJ1-1, with D unclear. Per germline, CDR1 LGHNA and CDR2 YNFKEQ. The CDR3 totals 15 residues. Trimming stripped 1 base from V and 1 base from J, with 10 bases between. This CDR3 reads CASSQVSNGNTEAFF. The DNA of the CDR3 is TGTGCCAGCAGCCAAGTAAGTAACGGGAACACTGAAGCTTTCTTT.

The V gene is TRBV5-1, the J gene TRBJ2-3; 8 bases match TRBD2. V dropped 2 bases and J dropped 2; count of bases not matched to a gene: 10. This CDR3 is 17 amino acids long. CDR1 is SGHRS and CDR2 is YFSETQ in the germline V gene. The CDR3 bases are TGCGCCAGCAGCTTCGGGGGGGGCCGTGTTCTCACAGATACGCAGTATTTT. Encoded protein: CASSFGGGRVLTDTQYF.

The genes are TRBV11-3 and TRBJ2-2; 8 bases are shared with TRBD2. V dropped 2 bases and J dropped 4; count of bases not matched to a gene: 9. The CDR3 length is 17 residues. CDR1 is SGHNT, CDR2 YENEEA, per germline. This CDR3 reads CASSLCSGGACTGELFF. In DNA, the CDR3 is TGTGCCAGCAGCTTATGCTCCGGGGGGGCCTGCACCGGGGAGCTGTTTTTT.

There are a few counts of this clone. The chain combines TRBV7-9 with TRBJ1-6, with D tentatively TRBD1 (6 bases). Germline values: CDR1 SEHNR, CDR2 FQNEAQ (reference sequence). V lost 5 bases and J lost 6, with 14 bases in between. The CDR3 is 15 residues long. Here the CDR3 DNA reads TGTGCCAGCAGCCCCCAGGGGAGTGCTAATTCACCCCTCCACTTT. Amino acid sequence: CASSPQGSANSPLHF.

This clone was observed once. The chain links TRBV6-5 to TRBJ1-2, with 7 nucleotides matching TRBD1. CDR1 and CDR2 (germline): MNHEY, SVGAGI. Losses at the gene ends were 6 bases for V and 5 bases for J; bases not matched to a gene: 6. The CDR3 sequence is 13 residues long. DNA for the CDR3: TGTGCCAGCAGACTCAGGGGGAAGTATGGCTACACCTTC. The encoded protein is CASRLRGKYGYTF.

The chain employs TRBV30 and TRBJ1-4; 11 bases are a match to TRBD1. Looked up from germline, CDR1 is GTSNPN and CDR2 is SVGIG (reference sequence). The V and J ends lost 0 bases and 3 bases, in that order; junction bases with no gene match: 9. The CDR3 loop spans 18 amino acids. The chain's CDR3 is CAWSVGFGQGAANEKLFF. The DNA for the CDR3 is TGTGCCTGGAGTGTTGGTTTCGGACAGGGGGCTGCTAATGAAAAACTGTTTTTT. Drawing the rest from reference TRBV30 and TRBJ1-4, the complete variable domain is SQTIHQWPATLVQPVGSPLSLECTVEGTSNPNLYWYRQAAGRGLQLLFYSVGIGQISSEVPQNLSASRPQDRQFILSSKKLLLSDSGFYLCAWSVGFGQGAANEKLFFGSGTQLSVL.

The rearrangement uses TRBV29-1 and TRBJ1-5; 7 nucleotides match TRBD1. The germline gives CDR1 SQVTM, CDR2 ANQGSEA. J lost 2 bases, V lost 4 bases, and 5 bases had no gene match. The CDR3 is 14 residues long. CDR3 bases: TGCAGCGTTGCCGGGGACAGAGGCAATCAGCCCCAGCATTTT. It codes for CSVAGDRGNQPQHF.

The sample holds a few counts of this clone. The CDR3 loop reads CASSYPTSGGETQYF. CDR3 nucleotides: TGTGCCAGCAGTTACCCCACTAGCGGGGGGGAGACCCAGTACTTC. This chain uses TRBV21-1 with TRBJ2-5; TRBD2, as called in the table, went unchecked against the DNA. TRBV21-1 is labeled a pseudogene. The CDR3 covers 15 residues.

This chain links TRBV7-2 with TRBJ2-2; 8 bases fit TRBD2. Germline trimming cut 5 bases from V and 3 bases from J; bases unmatched to any gene: 14. This CDR3 has 18 amino acids. The germline V gene encodes CDR1 SGHTA and CDR2 FQGNSA. The CDR3 spells CASSLSSTSVEDTGELFF. In DNA, the CDR3 is TGTGCCAGCAGCCTTTCCTCGACTAGCGTCGAAGACACCGGGGAGCTGTTTTTT.

The chain uses TRBV6-1 and TRBJ2-4; D remains unclear. Germline assignment: CDR1 MNHNS and CDR2 SASEGT. The CDR3 length is 14 residues. The ends were cut back, 7 bases at V and 0 bases at J, with 10 bases in the middle. The CDR3 loop reads CASTEDLAKNIQYF. Here the CDR3 DNA reads TGTGCCAGCACAGAAGACTTAGCCAAAAACATTCAGTACTTC.

The chain recombines TRBV28 with TRBJ1-4, with 7 bases fitting TRBD1. V lost 4 bases to trimming and J lost 7 bases; unmatched junction nucleotides: 6. CDR3 size: 14 residues. Germline V gene data show CDR1 as MDHEN and CDR2 as SYDVKM. CDR3 coding DNA: TGTGCCAGCAGTTCCGGGACAGTTGGTGAAAAACTGTTTTTT. Translation: CASSSGTVGEKLFF.

This sequence joins TRBV4-1 and TRBJ2-7; 7 bases fit TRBD1. The V gene's germline CDR1 is MGHRA and CDR2 YSYEKL. V lost 1 base and J lost 0; bases outside the gene matches: 9. The CDR3 sequence is 17 residues long. The DNA of the CDR3 is TGCGCCAGCAGCCAAGCAAGGCCGGGACAGACCTCCTACGAGCAGTACTTC. It codes for CASSQARPGQTSYEQYF.

As DNA, the CDR3 is TGTGCCAGCAGCTCTGCGGCGGGGCGGAGGGAGACCCAGTACTTC. Its translation: CASSSAAGRRETQYF. The rearrangement links TRBV5-4 to TRBJ2-5; D possibly corresponds to TRBD2 (6 bases). In germline, CDR1 is SGHNT, CDR2 YYREEE (reference sequence). V lost 3 bases, J lost 5 bases, and 17 bases lay in between. The CDR3 sequence is 15 residues long. Drawing the rest from reference TRBV5-4 and TRBJ2-5, the complete variable domain is ETGVTQSPTHLIKTRGQQVTLRCSSQSGHNTVSWYQQALGQGPQFIFQYYREEENGRGNFPPRFSGLQFPNYSSELNVNALELDDSALYLCASSSAAGRRETQYFGPGTRLLVL.

The rearrangement links TRBV27 to TRBJ2-3, with D possibly matching TRBD1 (5 bases). This CDR3 has 15 amino acids. V dropped 1 base and J dropped 3 bases, with 11 bases sitting between them. Germline CDR1 reads MNHEY; CDR2 reads SMNVEV (reference sequence). In DNA, the CDR3 is TGTGCCAGCAGTTTATACGTGGGGCCGACAGATACGCAGTATTTT. Translating gives CASSLYVGPTDTQYF.